This T cell receptor (beta chain) emerged from a study of T cell repertoires in cytomegalovirus infection. This clonotype turned up a few times. The antigen is not known. One entry per CDR3 protein, called by TCRdb with MiXCR from the reads. Of about 130,000 distinct CDR3 sequences listed, 24% are singletons. The sample taken for sequencing was PBMCs, sequenced either directly or after in vitro stimulation (not recorded which). The receptor's source is a human donor in good health (CMV status not recorded). Some clones in this sample may be carry-over from other donors' samples.

This chain's CDR3 is CASSGDGTRVNEQFF. DNA for the CDR3: TGTGCCAGCAGCGGAGACGGGACTAGGGTTAATGAGCAGTTCTTC. The V call is TRBV9, the J call TRBJ2-1; TRBD2 matches at 8 bases. CDR1 is SGDLS, CDR2 YYNGEE, per germline. J gave up 7 bases and V 3 bases, and 9 bases lay outside the gene matches. The CDR3 runs 15 residues.